The rows below give T cell receptor beta chains drawn from one sample of a study of blood T cell repertoires in COVID-19. Profiled with immunoSEQ multiplex PCR; TCRdb holds only in-frame clones, not every one. The data hold about 430,000 clones, with roughly 90% observed a single time. The sequencing input was PBMCs or T cells enriched from blood (not recorded which). All receptors come from a woman aged 18-35 years who had been exposed to COVID-19. Both conserved end residues are part of each CDR3. Rows give clone size only sometimes, using once, few, many, or a class for an expanded clone.

size,J,length,V,CDR3
few,TRBJ1-1,14,TRBV6-5,CASSTGGMNTEAFF
-,TRBJ2-3,15,TRBV5-1,CASSYSGRGSDTQYF
-,TRBJ1-1,13,TRBV4-1,CASSQDRGTEAFF
-,TRBJ1-1,14,TRBV7-2,CASRPGLSNTEAFF
few,TRBJ1-2,15,TRBV4-1,CASSHPGTDLYGYTF
once,TRBJ2-7,14,TRBV5-8,CASSSRDRGSEQYF
-,TRBJ2-1,15,TRBV7-2,CASSLFRGPYNEQFF
-,TRBJ1-2,14,TRBV4-2,CASSLGQADYGYTF
-,TRBJ2-1,14,TRBV28,CASRLTSVKPEQFF
-,TRBJ2-7,13,TRBV10-3,CAREGQGLYEQYF
-,TRBJ2-3,15,TRBV2,CASSEYSGRGGTQYF
-,TRBJ2-1,14,TRBV7-2,CASSFLGQGNEQFF
-,TRBJ2-7,16,TRBV27,CASSPFPPSGSYEQYF
-,TRBJ2-7,15,TRBV19,CASRIGLAVAYEQYF
-,TRBJ1-5,16,TRBV7-2,CASSPQGTGGHQPQHF
-,TRBJ1-2,14,TRBV6-5,CASTDQQDNYGYTF
-,TRBJ1-4,15,TRBV7-9,CASSVPGTGGEKLFF
-,TRBJ2-4,12,TRBV2,CAKGEAKNIQYF
-,TRBJ2-7,15,TRBV9,CASSPRTGGNYEQYF
once,TRBJ2-2,13,TRBV5-1,CARLQGGTGELFF
-,TRBJ2-7,15,TRBV18,CASSPREDRGREQYF
-,TRBJ1-1,12,TRBV28,CASSRSNTEAFF
-,TRBJ2-5,16,TRBV4-2,CASSQSTSGSAETQYF
few,TRBJ2-7,14,TRBV2,CASSEREGVHEQYF
-,TRBJ2-2,17,TRBV5-4,CASSSGLAGGQTGELFF
-,TRBJ1-3,14,TRBV3-1/TRBV3-2,CASSQDHGLDTIYF
-,TRBJ1-5,15,TRBV7-6,CASSWRTDSNQPQHF
-,TRBJ2-1,13,TRBV12-3/TRBV12-4,CASRAGGHNEQFF
-,TRBJ2-7,16,TRBV7-9,CASSLFQGQGPYEQYF
once,TRBJ1-5,15,TRBV6-2/TRBV6-3,CASSYGRDSNQPQHF
once,TRBJ2-1,13,TRBV7-7,CASSLGWGDEQFF
-,TRBJ2-1,14,TRBV5-1,CASTQDSTYNEQFF
-,TRBJ1-3,16,TRBV7-8,CASSTLTGSSGNTIYF
-,TRBJ1-2,15,TRBV6-5,CASSSRHPSAYGYTF
-,TRBJ2-1,16,TRBV28,CASSLYAAGGNNEQFF
-,TRBJ1-1,12,TRBV29-1,CSVGQGLAEAFF
-,TRBJ2-7,15,TRBV19,CASRTSGTPPYEQYF
-,TRBJ2-1,17,TRBV27,CASSLDPGGRSYNEQFF
-,TRBJ2-5,13,TRBV12-3/TRBV12-4,CASSGTGRETQYF